The next 24 T cell receptor beta chains were all read from a single sample in a study of Ad26.COV2.S vaccination and SARS-CoV-2 variants. Treatment of the sample: 15 to 20 received Ad26.COV2.S at low or high dose, single or two shots; 5 received placebo; per-sample allocation not given. Day 63 after the first injection of vaccine or placebo was the sampling time. The protocol was immunoSEQ multiplex PCR, while the TCRdb copy is restricted to in-frame clones and leaves out a portion. Among hundreds of thousands of clones listed, approximately 86% were seen once. Here the sequenced sample was peripheral blood, taken in a trial of Ad26.COV2.S vaccine versus placebo. The receptors here all came from a person aged 18-60 years who received the Ad26.COV2.S COVID-19 vaccine or a placebo.

V usage is TRBV7-2 and J usage is TRBJ2-1; 7 bases agree with TRBD1. The CDR3 runs 14 residues. J gave up 7 bases and V 5 bases, and 8 bases lay outside the gene matches. The germline gives CDR1 SGHTA, CDR2 FQGNSA. CDR3 DNA: TGTGCCAGCAGCCTCGGGACAGCTTTGAATGAGCAGTTCTTC. Protein sequence: CASSLGTALNEQFF.

The rearrangement joins TRBV5-6 to TRBJ2-2, with TRBD2 matching 14 bases. The CDR3 covers 16 residues. V lost 4 bases to trimming and J lost 7 bases; unmatched junction nucleotides: 6. The germline gives CDR1 SGHDT, CDR2 YYEEEE. The DNA for the CDR3 is TGTGCCAGCAGCGTGACTAGCGGGGGGGCAGTCGGGGAGCTGTTTTTT. This translates into CASSVTSGGAVGELFF.

Concerning this clone: Other DNA sequences in the same sample also yield this CDR3. The chain joins TRBV18 to TRBJ1-5; no reliable D call. The CDR3 sequence is 13 residues long. The V gene's germline CDR1 is KGHSH and CDR2 LQKENI. V was clipped by 2 bases and J by 1 base, with 3 bases between them. The CDR3 region is CASSPGSNQPQHF. The CDR3, as DNA: TGTGCCAGCTCACCAGGGAGCAATCAGCCCCAGCATTTT.

This chain uses TRBV19 with TRBJ1-4; TRBD1 might be the D (5 bases). Trimming cost V 3 bases and J 6 bases, with 17 bases left between them. In germline, CDR1 is LNHDA, CDR2 SQIVND (reference sequence). This CDR3 region has 16 residues. CDR3 amino acids: CASSIAGRARDEKLFF. CDR3 sequence (DNA): TGTGCCAGTAGTATTGCAGGCAGGGCTCGGGATGAAAAACTGTTTTTT. Combining the CDR3 with reference TRBV19 and TRBJ1-4 gives the whole variable domain DGGITQSPKYLFRKEGQNVTLSCEQNLNHDAMYWYRQDPGQGLRLIYYSQIVNDFQKGDIAEGYSVSREKKESFPLTVTSAQKNPTAFYLCASSIAGRARDEKLFFGSGTQLSVL.

This clone was found a few times. The V and J genes are TRBV3-1 (or the pseudogene TRBV3-2) and TRBJ1-2, with unresolved D. This CDR3 spans 14 amino acids. Germline CDR1 reads LGHDT; CDR2 reads YNNKEL (reference sequence). Trimming stripped 3 bases from V and 5 bases from J, with 13 bases between. CDR3 amino acids: CASSQGNHPYGYTF. Written as DNA, the CDR3 is TGTGCCAGCAGCCAGGGGAATCACCCTTATGGCTACACCTTC.

This rearrangement joins TRBV18 to TRBJ2-5, with D maybe TRBD2 (5 bases). CDR3 length: 14 residues. Trimming removed 1 base from V and 5 bases from J, with 11 bases in between. Germline V lookup: CDR1 KGHSH, CDR2 LQKENI. CDR3 amino acids: CASSPLGDRETQYF. CDR3 nucleotides: TGTGCCAGCTCACCACTCGGGGATAGGGAGACCCAGTACTTC.

This clone was counted a single time. V gene TRBV6-5 combines with J gene TRBJ1-5; 7 positions match TRBD1. Germline V gene data show CDR1 as MNHEY and CDR2 as SVGAGI. The CDR3 has 14 residues. With V trimmed by 4 bases and J by 2 bases, 2 bases remained unmatched. The CDR3: CASSWDSGNQPQHF. CDR3 in DNA: TGTGCCAGCAGTTGGGACAGCGGCAATCAGCCCCAGCATTTT.

Comments on this clone: Other DNA sequences from this sample encode an identical CDR3 as well. The chain carries TRBV7-2 and TRBJ2-7, with D perhaps TRBD2 (6 bases). This CDR3 has 14 amino acids. V lost 0 bases and J lost 4, with 10 bases in between. Germline loops: CDR1 SGHTA, CDR2 FQGNSA. The CDR3 region is CASSLAGGPYEQYF. CDR3 coding DNA: TGTGCCAGCAGCTTAGCGGGAGGCCCTTACGAGCAGTACTTC.

The V and J genes are TRBV18 and TRBJ2-7; 10 bases map to TRBD2. Losses at the gene ends were 3 bases for V and 2 bases for J; bases not matched to a gene: 7. Germline loops: CDR1 KGHSH, CDR2 LQKENI. The CDR3 spans 16 residues. CDR3 DNA: TGTGCCAGCTCACCTGGGGGGCTAGCGGGAGCCTACGAGCAGTACTTC. This translates into CASSPGGLAGAYEQYF.

This rearrangement joins TRBV10-2 to TRBJ1-5; 7 bases fit TRBD1. Germline CDR1 is WSHSY and CDR2 is SAAADI. Trimming cost V 2 bases and J 3 bases; bases outside gene matches: 1. The CDR3 has 14 amino acids. The CDR3 nucleotides are TGCGCCAGCAGTGAGACAGGGGTCAATCAGCCCCAGCATTTT. This translates into CASSETGVNQPQHF.

The chain employs TRBV6-5 and TRBJ1-1, with unresolved D. The ends were cut back, 5 bases at V and 1 base at J, with 8 bases in the middle. Germline CDR1 reads MNHEY; CDR2 reads SVGAGI. The length of the CDR3 is 13 residues. In DNA form, the CDR3 reads TGTGCCAGCAGTCGGGCAGCGAACACTGAAGCTTTCTTT. The encoded protein is CASSRAANTEAFF.

The count of this clone is one. The chain recombines TRBV5-6 with TRBJ2-1; 8 bases line up with TRBD2. J was trimmed by 13 bases and V by 0 bases; bases with no gene match: 6. The CDR3 has 13 amino acids. The germline V gene has CDR1 SGHDT and CDR2 YYEEEE. CDR3: CASSLAGGLDQFF. Here the CDR3 DNA reads TGTGCCAGCAGCTTGGCGGGGGGACTAGATCAGTTCTTC.

The genes are TRBV10-3 and TRBJ2-5, with D possibly TRBD2 on 6 matching bases. The CDR3 is made up of 13 amino acids. Germline CDR1 and CDR2: ENHRY and SYGVKD. The V end lost 8 bases, the J end lost 7 bases, and 17 bases lay between the germline ends. CDR3 bases: TGTGCCATCTCACCGGGAGAGGAGGGGACCCAGTACTTC. This gives the protein CAISPGEEGTQYF.

The chain is built from TRBV3-1 (or the pseudogene TRBV3-2) and TRBJ1-2; D call uncertain. The CDR3 sequence is 12 residues long. Trimming stripped 2 bases from V and 3 bases from J, with 4 bases between. The V gene's germline CDR1 is LGHDT and CDR2 YNNKEL (reference sequence). CDR3 sequence: CASSQNYYGYTF. CDR3 DNA sequence: TGTGCCAGCAGCCAAAACTACTATGGCTACACCTTC.

The chain uses TRBV19 and TRBJ1-2; possible D gene TRBD1, 6 bases. The CDR3 is 16 amino acids. The germline gives CDR1 LNHDA, CDR2 SQIVND (reference sequence). V was cut by 5 bases and J by 0 bases, with 16 bases left in between. CDR3 bases: TGTGCCAGTAGTCCAACGGGAAACAGGGCTAACTATGGCTACACCTTC. This codes for CASSPTGNRANYGYTF.

The chain couples TRBV18 to TRBJ1-2; D is unclear. Germline V lookup: CDR1 KGHSH, CDR2 LQKENI. This CDR3 has 13 residues. With 3 bases removed from V and 2 bases from J, the gap between germline ends came to 7 bases. CDR3 sequence (DNA): TGTGCCAGCTCACCGGTGACAAACTATGGCTACACCTTC. Translated: CASSPVTNYGYTF.

The V call is TRBV4-2, the J call TRBJ2-3; D might be TRBD2 (6 bases). Trimming shortened V by 0 bases and J by 6 bases, and 19 bases separated the two germline ends. Per germline, CDR1 LGHNA and CDR2 YNFKEQ. The CDR3 extends over 17 amino acids. The CDR3 loop reads CASSQEGTSSVWDTQYF. The DNA of the CDR3 is TGTGCCAGCAGCCAAGAGGGGACTTCATCCGTGTGGGATACGCAGTATTTT.

The chain carries TRBV6-1 and TRBJ1-6; unclear D gene. Germline assignment: CDR1 MNHNS and CDR2 SASEGT. There are 16 residues in the CDR3. V gave up 4 bases and J gave up 2 bases, with 12 bases separating them. In DNA form, the CDR3 reads TGTGCCAGCAGTGCTGTGTCTAAACCCTATAATTCACCCCTCCACTTT. Translated, it gives CASSAVSKPYNSPLHF.

This chain joins TRBV7-2 and TRBJ2-1; TRBD2 matches at 7 bases. V shed 7 bases and J 2 bases; nucleotides not matched to a gene: 8. The CDR3 runs 15 residues. Germline V gene sequence: CDR1 SGHTA, CDR2 FQGNSA. The CDR3 loop is CASTLGGRAYNEQFF. The CDR3 bases are TGTGCCAGCACCCTTGGGGGGAGGGCCTACAATGAGCAGTTCTTC.

This chain connects TRBV4-2 to TRBJ1-5; D is uncertain. CDR1 LGHNA and CDR2 YNFKEQ come from the germline V gene. The CDR3 runs to 16 residues. V was trimmed by 0 bases and J by 0 bases, leaving 9 bases between them. The CDR3 DNA follows: TGTGCCAGCAGCCAAGATTCCAGTTATAGCAATCAGCCCCAGCATTTT. Protein sequence: CASSQDSSYSNQPQHF.

The genes are TRBV29-1 and TRBJ1-1; the D gene is possibly TRBD1 (5 bases). Looked up from germline, CDR1 is SQVTM and CDR2 is ANQGSEA. Trimming stripped 6 bases from V and 4 bases from J, with 15 bases between. The CDR3 has 13 amino acids. CDR3 residues: CSVAGTLVTEAFF. CDR3 bases: TGCAGCGTCGCCGGGACCCTCGTCACTGAAGCTTTCTTT.

This chain links TRBV15 with TRBJ2-6; D is unclear. V lost 0 bases to trimming and J lost 0 bases, with 9 bases between them. CDR3 length equals 17 residues. Germline CDR1 and CDR2: LNHNV and YYDKDF (reference sequence). For the CDR3, the DNA is TGTGCCACCAGCAGAGACGGAAGGAGCTCTGGGGCCAACGTCCTGACTTTC. Amino acid sequence: CATSRDGRSSGANVLTF.

The chain carries TRBV6-5 and TRBJ1-6; 10 bases map to TRBD1. Trimming at V came to 2 bases and at J to 6 bases, leaving 1 base not matched to a gene. The CDR3 sequence is 15 residues long. Germline V gene sequence: CDR1 MNHEY, CDR2 SVGAGI. CDR3 sequence reads: CASSYGTGVNSPLHF. The CDR3 nucleotides read TGTGCCAGCAGTTACGGGACAGGGGTTAATTCACCCCTCCACTTT.

V and J are TRBV6-6 and TRBJ1-2; no clear D. This CDR3 region has 11 residues. Germline CDR1 is MNHNY and CDR2 is SVGAGI (reference sequence). V lost 0 bases and J lost 7, with 3 bases in between. The CDR3 spells CASSYSSGYTF. CDR3 coding DNA: TGTGCCAGCAGTTACTCTTCTGGCTACACCTTC.